The 11 T cell receptor beta chains below were found in one sample sequenced in a study of cytomegalovirus exposure and HLA in healthy donors (dated by TCRdb to about 2017). The library came from the immunoSEQ multiplex PCR assay. The multiplex PCR relied on a mix of 60 forward primers for TCR Vbeta segments and 13 reverse primers for TCR Jbeta segments. Here the immuneACCESS table is served through TCRdb, limited to in-frame sequences with V and J called. Missing clones are a known gap in these copies; in checked studies unresolved V genes cover under half, and the rest lacks a known reason. This sample lists some 110,000 clones; 10% were detected once. About 5.7% of the sample belongs to the ten largest clones. What was sequenced was PBMCs. The receptor source for this set is a man aged 40-50 years in good health and CMV-seropositive.

This clone was counted a few times. V is TRBV29-1 and J is TRBJ2-5, with 9 bases matching TRBD2. Germline CDR1 and CDR2: SQVTM and ANQGSEA. The CDR3 totals 14 residues. The trim removed 3 bases at V and 5 bases at J, leaving 7 bases unmatched. In nucleotides, the CDR3 is TGCAGCGTTGACGCGCGGGAGGGCCATGAGACCCAGTACTTC. Translation gives CSVDAREGHETQYF.

This clone turned up a few times. This rearrangement joins TRBV2 to TRBJ2-5, with D maybe TRBD2 (7 bases). The germline CDR1 and CDR2 sequences are SNHLY and FYNNEI. The CDR3 covers 15 residues. V was pared by 2 bases and J by 2 bases, with 12 bases between. CDR3 sequence reads: CASSERGGTQETQYF. CDR3 sequence (DNA): TGTGCCAGCAGTGAAAGGGGGGGAACGCAAGAGACCCAGTACTTC.

The chain couples TRBV7-9 to TRBJ1-2, with D unresolved. The germline CDR1 and CDR2 sequences are SEHNR and FQNEAQ (reference sequence). This CDR3 region has 13 residues. V lost 1 base and J 5 bases, leaving 8 bases between the germline ends. This CDR3 reads CASSLGGAYGYTF. The DNA of the CDR3 is TGTGCCAGCAGCTTAGGGGGAGCTTATGGCTACACCTTC.

The V and J genes are TRBV6-1 and TRBJ2-7; no firm D call. Germline CDR1 reads MNHNS; CDR2 reads SASEGT. The V and J ends lost 5 bases and 3 bases respectively, with 11 bases between them. The CDR3 consists of 13 residues. CDR3 sequence reads: CASSPTYYYEQYF. CDR3 nucleotide sequence: TGTGCCAGCAGTCCTACATACTACTACGAGCAGTACTTC.

This clone was detected a few times. The CDR3 loop is CSVALQAYEQYV. DNA for the CDR3: TGCAGCGTCGCCCTCCAAGCCTACGAACAGTACGTC. The V and J genes are TRBV29-1 and TRBJ2-7, with unresolved D. Germline V gene data show CDR1 as SQVTM and CDR2 as ANQGSEA. This CDR3 has 12 amino acids.

The chain recombines TRBV19 with TRBJ2-2; 10 bases are a match to TRBD1. Germline CDR1 reads LNHDA; CDR2 reads SQIVND (reference sequence). Unmatched junction bases numbered 5, after V lost 5 bases and J lost 5 bases. CDR3 length equals 15 residues. CDR3 coding DNA: TGTGCCAGTAGTTCCGGGACAGGGGAAACCGGGGAGCTGTTTTTT. Encoded protein: CASSSGTGETGELFF.

The chain employs TRBV11-3 and TRBJ1-1; TRBD1 matches at 9 bases. Germline V gives CDR1 SGHNT, CDR2 YENEEA. The CDR3 is 14 amino acids. Trimming removed 5 bases from V and 5 bases from J; junction bases left unmatched: 6. The CDR3 here is CASSMTGGRTEAFF. CDR3 bases: TGTGCCAGCAGCATGACAGGGGGTCGGACTGAAGCTTTCTTT.

The chain is built from TRBV5-5 and TRBJ1-5; D call uncertain. The CDR3 loop spans 13 amino acids. CDR1 and CDR2 from the germline V gene are SGHKS and YYEKEE (reference sequence). Trimming took off 2 bases at V and 2 bases at J, with 5 bases between the two ends. Here the CDR3 reads CASSFFGNQPQHF. The CDR3 nucleotides read TGTGCCAGCAGCTTCTTCGGCAATCAGCCCCAGCATTTT.

This clone appeared a few times. V usage is TRBV27 and J usage is TRBJ1-4; 11 bases fit TRBD1. The germline gives CDR1 MNHEY, CDR2 SMNVEV (reference sequence). V shed 5 bases and J 8 bases; nucleotides not matched to a gene: 4. The CDR3 contains 14 residues. This chain's CDR3 is CASSPGTGGEKLFF. The DNA of the CDR3 is TGTGCCAGCAGTCCAGGGACAGGGGGGGAAAAACTGTTTTTT.

Concerning this clone itself: The CDR3 does not end in the conserved phenylalanine or tryptophan, so this is likely a read error. The rearrangement uses TRBV6-1 and TRBJ2-7; D possibly corresponds to TRBD1 (5 bases). V was shortened by 11 bases and J by 6 bases, with 14 bases between the two germline ends. The CDR3 totals 11 residues. Looked up from germline, CDR1 is MNHNS and CDR2 is SASEGT. Here the CDR3 DNA reads TGTGCCGGCGACAGTTTCGGCGAGCAGTACCTC. Its translation is CAGDSFGEQYL.

The chain joins TRBV7-9 to TRBJ2-2; D is perhaps TRBD1 (6 bases). The CDR3 runs 14 residues. Between the trimmed V and J ends, which lost 6 bases and 6 bases, there was a span of 14 bases. Germline V lookup: CDR1 SEHNR, CDR2 FQNEAQ (reference sequence). CDR3 amino acids: CASRPGTMSGELFF. As DNA, the CDR3 is TGTGCCAGCAGACCCGGGACAATGTCCGGGGAGCTGTTTTTT.